The 13 T cell receptor beta chains below come from one sample, sequenced in a study of CD4 T cells in relation to SARS-CoV-2 and coronaviruses. No antigen has been assigned to these receptors. Before the COVID-19 pandemic, during about 2010-2018, CD4+ T cells were taken from unexposed donors. CD4+ T cells were isolated from the cells after 10 days of culture. Assay: immunoSEQ multiplex PCR; the TCRdb copy retains only in-frame clones and omits some. The profile shows tens of thousands of clones, 60% to 85% of them singletons. Sequenced material: CD4+ T cells from PBMCs, cultured in vitro. Receptor source: a human donor in good health.

The V call is TRBV9, the J call TRBJ2-3; TRBD2 matches at 10 bases. Germline loops: CDR1 SGDLS, CDR2 YYNGEE. The CDR3 sequence is 16 residues long. V was pared by 0 bases and J by 10 bases, with 11 bases of the junction left unmatched. CDR3 protein: CASSVVSGGASGAQYF. The CDR3 DNA sequence: TGTGCCAGCAGCGTAGTCAGCGGGGGGGCCTCGGGGGCGCAGTATTTT.

The J gene is TRBJ1-4, the V gene TRBV7-8; tentative D call: TRBD1 (5 bases). V dropped 3 bases and J dropped 5 bases, with 10 bases sitting between them. CDR3 size: 14 residues. Germline V gene lookup returns CDR1 SGHVS and CDR2 FQNEAQ. The CDR3 DNA follows: TGTGCCAGCAGCTTGGGGGGTCTAAATGAAAAACTGTTTTTT. This sequence encodes CASSLGGLNEKLFF.

V gene TRBV12-3 or TRBV12-4 combines with J gene TRBJ1-1; the D gene is possibly TRBD1 (5 bases). Between the trimmed V and J ends, which lost 6 bases and 5 bases, there was a span of 13 bases. The CDR3 runs to 13 residues. This chain's CDR3 is CASSPQGRTEAFF. CDR3 nucleotide sequence: TGTGCCAGCAGCCCCCAGGGTCGGACTGAAGCTTTCTTT.

The chain combines TRBV7-2 with TRBJ2-5; D might be TRBD1 (6 bases). Deletions cut 1 base from V and 6 bases from J, with 12 bases between. Germline CDR1 reads SGHTA; CDR2 reads FQGNSA. The CDR3 is 14 residues long. CDR3 coding DNA: TGTGCCAGCAGCTTAGTTCAGACAGGCAAGACCCAGTACTTC. It codes for CASSLVQTGKTQYF.

CDR3 DNA: TGTGCCAGCAGCTTGGTGGGGGCAAGCTACGAGCAGTACTTC. It yields the protein CASSLVGASYEQYF. The rearrangement uses TRBV11-2 and TRBJ2-7, with D possibly matching TRBD1 (6 bases). Germline V lookup: CDR1 SGHAT, CDR2 FQNNGV. The CDR3 runs 14 residues. V gave up 3 bases and J gave up 3 bases, with 12 bases separating them.

J is TRBJ2-7 and V is TRBV13; the match to TRBD2 covers 8 bases. V trimming: 5 bases; J trimming: 0 bases; junction bases outside the gene matches: 6. This CDR3 spans 15 amino acids. Germline assignment: CDR1 PRHDT and CDR2 FYEKMQ (reference sequence). The CDR3 DNA reads TGTGCCAGCAGCCCACGGGGGGGATACTCCTACGAGCAGTACTTC. Protein product: CASSPRGGYSYEQYF.

V usage is TRBV29-1 and J usage is TRBJ2-3; 12 nucleotides agree with TRBD1. V shed 6 bases and J 4 bases; nucleotides not matched to a gene: 8. Looked up from germline, CDR1 is SQVTM and CDR2 is ANQGSEA. The CDR3 runs 15 residues. The CDR3 loop reads CSVGGGQGAADTQYF. The CDR3 DNA follows: TGCAGCGTGGGGGGGGGACAGGGGGCTGCAGATACGCAGTATTTT.

V usage is TRBV3-1 (or the pseudogene TRBV3-2) and J usage is TRBJ2-5; 8 positions match TRBD1. Germline V gives CDR1 LGHDT, CDR2 YNNKEL (reference sequence). The junction had 8 bases not matched to a gene; V was cut back by 4 bases and J by 4 bases. This CDR3 contains 15 residues. The CDR3 spells CASSRLRQGIETQYF. In DNA form, the CDR3 reads TGTGCCAGCAGCCGCCTCCGACAGGGGATAGAGACCCAGTACTTC.

V usage is TRBV14 and J usage is TRBJ2-1; no definite D call. With 4 bases removed from V and 3 bases from J, the gap between germline ends came to 16 bases. Germline values: CDR1 SGHDN, CDR2 FVKESK. The length of the CDR3 is 16 residues. CDR3 protein: CASSRSWPPDYNEQFF. CDR3 in DNA: TGTGCCAGCAGCCGCTCATGGCCCCCGGACTACAATGAGCAGTTCTTC.

The chain joins TRBV2 to TRBJ1-5, with 9 bases fitting TRBD1. V dropped 2 bases and J dropped 6; count of bases not matched to a gene: 5. This CDR3 is built from 15 residues. Germline V CDR1 and CDR2: SNHLY, FYNNEI. As DNA, the CDR3 is TGTGCCAGCAGTGAAACAGGGGGCTCAGGTCAGCCCCAGCATTTT. As protein: CASSETGGSGQPQHF.

This clone was seen only a few times. V usage is TRBV29-1 and J usage is TRBJ1-1; D is perhaps TRBD1 (5 bases). V lost 6 bases to trimming and J lost 1 base, with 12 bases between them. The CDR3 is 13 residues long. Per germline, CDR1 SQVTM and CDR2 ANQGSEA. CDR3 nucleotides: TGCAGCGTAATCAAGACAGAGAACACTGAAGCTTTCTTT. Translated, it gives CSVIKTENTEAFF.

The chain is built from TRBV12-5 and TRBJ1-6; 8 nucleotides agree with TRBD1. Germline V gene data show CDR1 as LGHNT and CDR2 as FRNRAP. There are 23 residues in the CDR3. V was pared by 0 bases and J by 4 bases, with 23 bases of the junction left unmatched. DNA of the CDR3: TGTGCTAGTGGTTTGGTGGTCCCCCGTCTTGAGACAGGGGCAGCCATTTATAATTCACCCCTCCACTTT. As protein: CASGLVVPRLETGAAIYNSPLHF.

This clone came up once. The chain combines TRBV6-5 with TRBJ2-1; TRBD2 aligns across 11 bases. The CDR3 spans 15 residues. CDR1 is MNHEY and CDR2 is SVGAGI in the germline V gene. Trimming cost V 5 bases and J 7 bases; bases outside gene matches: 7. The CDR3 bases are TGTGCCAGCAGTCGAACTAGCGGGGGACTAAATGAGCAGTTCTTC. Its translation is CASSRTSGGLNEQFF.